This is a list of T cell receptor beta chains from one sample in a study of T cell responses to AZD1222 COVID-19 vaccine. TCRdb keeps only in-frame clones here, not all; method: immunoSEQ multiplex PCR. The profile shows approximately 180,000 clones, 88% of them singletons. The sample was peripheral blood, taken 28 days after the second AZD1222 dose. Every receptor here comes from an adult who received the AZD1222 COVID-19 vaccine. Each CDR3 is given with its conserved first and last residue. The D gene is left open where the match is weak. Expanded clones get a size class; other rows say once, few or many, or leave the size out.

clone size: .; D gene: TRBD2; J gene: TRBJ2-1; V gene: TRBV12-5; CDR3 DNA: TGTGCTAGTGGTTTGGTAATGGGACTAGCCCTTATCTCCTACAATGAGCAGTTCTTC; CDR3 protein: CASGLVMGLALISYNEQFF
clone size: .; D gene: .; J gene: TRBJ1-5; V gene: TRBV7-2; CDR3 DNA: TGTGCCAGCAGCAAGTCGGGTCCTCTCAATCAGCCCCAGCATTTT; CDR3 protein: CASSKSGPLNQPQHF
clone size: .; D gene: TRBD1; J gene: TRBJ2-7; V gene: TRBV9; CDR3 DNA: TGTGCCAGCAGCGTTGACAGGGTTGGAGAGCAGTACTTC; CDR3 protein: CASSVDRVGEQYF
clone size: .; D gene: TRBD1; J gene: TRBJ2-7; V gene: TRBV7-9; CDR3 DNA: TGTGCCAGCAGCATAACAGGGGTAGGAGGCGAGCAGTACTTC; CDR3 protein: CASSITGVGGEQYF
clone size: .; D gene: .; J gene: TRBJ1-3; V gene: TRBV6-2/TRBV6-3; CDR3 DNA: TGTGCCAGCAGTGACCTCGGGACGGCCTCTGGAAACACCATATATTTT; CDR3 protein: CASSDLGTASGNTIYF
clone size: few; D gene: TRBD2; J gene: TRBJ2-7; V gene: TRBV7-2; CDR3 DNA: TGTGCCAGCAGCTTAGAGCGGCTAACGGCGGGAGGGTACTACGAGCAGTACTTC; CDR3 protein: CASSLERLTAGGYYEQYF
clone size: .; D gene: TRBD1; J gene: TRBJ1-2; V gene: TRBV28; CDR3 DNA: TGTGCCAGCAGTTTATGGACAGGGGGCGGTTCGGGCTACACCTTC; CDR3 protein: CASSLWTGGGSGYTF
clone size: few; D gene: .; J gene: TRBJ2-7; V gene: TRBV5-1; CDR3 DNA: TGCGCCAGCAGCTCACAGGCGGAGGGGCAGTACTTC; CDR3 protein: CASSSQAEGQYF
clone size: .; D gene: TRBD1; J gene: TRBJ1-1; V gene: TRBV19; CDR3 DNA: TGTGCCAGTAGTGTGTACAGGGGTTCAACTGAAGCTTTCTTT; CDR3 protein: CASSVYRGSTEAFF
clone size: .; D gene: .; J gene: TRBJ2-7; V gene: TRBV11-2; CDR3 DNA: TGTGCCAGCAGCCTGGAAGAATACTCCTACGAGCAGTACTTC; CDR3 protein: CASSLEEYSYEQYF
clone size: .; D gene: .; J gene: TRBJ2-3; V gene: TRBV7-3; CDR3 DNA: TGTGCCAGCAGCTTAATCCAGGGCACAGATACGCAGTATTTT; CDR3 protein: CASSLIQGTDTQYF
clone size: .; D gene: .; J gene: TRBJ1-6; V gene: TRBV6-1; CDR3 DNA: TGTGCCAGCAGTGAAAGGGGGGGGGTAGGCAACAATTCACCCCTCCACTTT; CDR3 protein: CASSERGGVGNNSPLHF
clone size: .; D gene: TRBD2; J gene: TRBJ2-1; V gene: TRBV19; CDR3 DNA: TGTGCCAGTAGCAATCCGGGACTAGTGAACAATGAGCAGTTCTTC; CDR3 protein: CASSNPGLVNNEQFF
clone size: once; D gene: TRBD2; J gene: TRBJ2-5; V gene: TRBV7-3; CDR3 DNA: TGTGCCAGCAGCTTAGGGCAGGGGACTAGCGGGAGAAGTTGGGAGACCCAGTACTTC; CDR3 protein: CASSLGQGTSGRSWETQYF
clone size: .; D gene: .; J gene: TRBJ1-5; V gene: TRBV7-2; CDR3 DNA: TGTGCCAGCAGCTTTGCCGGGACGGCATATAGCAATCAGCCCCAGCATTTT; CDR3 protein: CASSFAGTAYSNQPQHF
clone size: .; D gene: TRBD2; J gene: TRBJ2-7; V gene: TRBV28; CDR3 DNA: TGTGCCAGCAGTTTCCTAGGACTAGCGGGTGAGCAGTACTTC; CDR3 protein: CASSFLGLAGEQYF
clone size: .; D gene: TRBD1; J gene: TRBJ2-1; V gene: TRBV24-1; CDR3 DNA: TGTGCCACCAGTGATCTACCCGGGACAGGAGGAGATGAGCAGTTCTTC; CDR3 protein: CATSDLPGTGGDEQFF
clone size: .; D gene: TRBD1; J gene: TRBJ1-3; V gene: TRBV28; CDR3 DNA: TGTGCCAGCAGGGCTACAGGGGGCTCTGGAAACACCATATATTTT; CDR3 protein: CASRATGGSGNTIYF
clone size: .; D gene: TRBD2; J gene: TRBJ2-2; V gene: TRBV30; CDR3 DNA: TGTGCCTGGTCGGGACTAGCGTTTTCCGGGGAGCTGTTTTTT; CDR3 protein: CAWSGLAFSGELFF
clone size: .; D gene: TRBD2; J gene: TRBJ2-5; V gene: TRBV6-8; CDR3 DNA: TGTGCCAGCAGTCCAAGCCGGACAGTTCGACTAGCGGGAGAAGAGACCCAGTACTTC; CDR3 protein: CASSPSRTVRLAGEETQYF
clone size: .; D gene: TRBD2; J gene: TRBJ2-2; V gene: TRBV7-3; CDR3 DNA: TGTGCCAGCAGCTTAACGGGAGGGTCGCCGGACACCGGGGAGCTGTTTTTT; CDR3 protein: CASSLTGGSPDTGELFF
clone size: .; D gene: .; J gene: TRBJ2-7; V gene: TRBV24-1; CDR3 DNA: TGTGCCACCAGTGATTTGAGGGAGCAGTACTTC; CDR3 protein: CATSDLREQYF
clone size: .; D gene: TRBD2; J gene: TRBJ2-1; V gene: TRBV4-1; CDR3 DNA: TGCGCCAGCAGCCAAGAACACGCGGGAGTGGGCAATGAGCAGTTCTTC; CDR3 protein: CASSQEHAGVGNEQFF
clone size: .; D gene: .; J gene: TRBJ1-2; V gene: TRBV21-1; CDR3 DNA: TGTGCCAGAGACCCCGGGGTCGGGGCCAGCCAGGAATATGGCTACACCTTC; CDR3 protein: CARDPGVGASQEYGYTF
clone size: .; D gene: .; J gene: TRBJ1-1; V gene: TRBV28; CDR3 DNA: TGTGCCAGCAGTCCCTCGGTCGGTGGGGCTTTCTTT; CDR3 protein: CASSPSVGGAFF
clone size: .; D gene: .; J gene: TRBJ2-3; V gene: TRBV2; CDR3 DNA: TGTGCCAGCAGTGAAGAGGGGCCGGGCTGGAGCACAGATACGCAGTATTTT; CDR3 protein: CASSEEGPGWSTDTQYF
clone size: .; D gene: .; J gene: TRBJ1-1; V gene: TRBV11-2; CDR3 DNA: TGTGCCAGCAGCCTGACAGGGAACACTGAAGCTTTCTTT; CDR3 protein: CASSLTGNTEAFF
clone size: .; D gene: TRBD2; J gene: TRBJ2-1; V gene: TRBV27; CDR3 DNA: TGTGCCAGCAGTTTCTGGCCAGCGGGAGTGGAGAATGAGCAGTTCTTC; CDR3 protein: CASSFWPAGVENEQFF
clone size: .; D gene: .; J gene: TRBJ2-2; V gene: TRBV2; CDR3 DNA: TGTGCCAGTCGCGCCACCGGGGAGCTGTTTTTT; CDR3 protein: CASRATGELFF
clone size: .; D gene: .; J gene: TRBJ2-7; V gene: TRBV23-1; CDR3 DNA: TGCGCCAGCAGTCTCTTCAGGTCCTACGAGCAGTACTTC; CDR3 protein: CASSLFRSYEQYF
clone size: .; D gene: TRBD1; J gene: TRBJ2-2; V gene: TRBV18; CDR3 DNA: TGTGCCAGCTCATGGGGACAGACGAACACCGGGGAGCTGTTTTTT; CDR3 protein: CASSWGQTNTGELFF
clone size: .; D gene: .; J gene: TRBJ2-7; V gene: TRBV7-9; CDR3 DNA: TGTGCCAGCAGGCTGGACGGTACCTACGAGCAGTACTTC; CDR3 protein: CASRLDGTYEQYF